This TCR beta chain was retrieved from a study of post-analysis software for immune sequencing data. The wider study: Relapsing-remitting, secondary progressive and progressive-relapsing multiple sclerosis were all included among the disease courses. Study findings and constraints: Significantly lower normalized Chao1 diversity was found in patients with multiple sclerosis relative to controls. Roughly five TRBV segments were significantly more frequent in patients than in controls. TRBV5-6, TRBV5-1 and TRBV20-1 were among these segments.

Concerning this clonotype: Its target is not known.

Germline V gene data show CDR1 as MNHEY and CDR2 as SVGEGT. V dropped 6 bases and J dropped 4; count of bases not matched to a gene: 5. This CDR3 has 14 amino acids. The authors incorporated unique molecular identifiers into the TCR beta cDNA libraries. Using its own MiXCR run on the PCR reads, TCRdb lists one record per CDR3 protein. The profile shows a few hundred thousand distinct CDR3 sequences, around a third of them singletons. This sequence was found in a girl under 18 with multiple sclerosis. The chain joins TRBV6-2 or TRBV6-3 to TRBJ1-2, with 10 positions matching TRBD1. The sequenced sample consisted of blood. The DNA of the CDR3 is TGTGCCAGCAGAGGGACAGGGGCTGGCTATGGCTACACCTTC. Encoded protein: CASRGTGAGYGYTF.